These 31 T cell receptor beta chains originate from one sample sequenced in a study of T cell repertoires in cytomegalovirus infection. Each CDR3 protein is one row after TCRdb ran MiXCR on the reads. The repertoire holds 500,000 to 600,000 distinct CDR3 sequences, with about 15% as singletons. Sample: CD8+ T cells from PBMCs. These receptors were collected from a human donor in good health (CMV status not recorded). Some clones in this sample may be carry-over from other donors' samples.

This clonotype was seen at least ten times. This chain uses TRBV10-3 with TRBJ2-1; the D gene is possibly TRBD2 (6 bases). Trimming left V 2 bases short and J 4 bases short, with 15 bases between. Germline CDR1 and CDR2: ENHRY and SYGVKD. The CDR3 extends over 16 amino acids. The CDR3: CAISEGSGARYNEQFF. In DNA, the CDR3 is TGTGCCATCAGTGAGGGTTCGGGAGCGAGGTACAATGAGCAGTTCTTC.

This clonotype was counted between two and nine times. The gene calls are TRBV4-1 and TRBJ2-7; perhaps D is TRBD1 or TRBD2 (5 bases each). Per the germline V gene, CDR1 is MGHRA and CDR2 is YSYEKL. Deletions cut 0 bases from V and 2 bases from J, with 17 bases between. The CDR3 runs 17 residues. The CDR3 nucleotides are TGCGCCAGCAGCCAAGAATTTGACTCCTTGGGGGCCTACGAGCAGTACTTC. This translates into CASSQEFDSLGAYEQYF.

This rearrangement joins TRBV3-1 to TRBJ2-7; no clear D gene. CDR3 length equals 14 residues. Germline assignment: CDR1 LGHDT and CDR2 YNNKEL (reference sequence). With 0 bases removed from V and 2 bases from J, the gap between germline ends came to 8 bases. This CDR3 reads CASSQDSAAYEQYF. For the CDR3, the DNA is TGTGCCAGCAGCCAAGATTCGGCGGCCTACGAGCAGTACTTC.

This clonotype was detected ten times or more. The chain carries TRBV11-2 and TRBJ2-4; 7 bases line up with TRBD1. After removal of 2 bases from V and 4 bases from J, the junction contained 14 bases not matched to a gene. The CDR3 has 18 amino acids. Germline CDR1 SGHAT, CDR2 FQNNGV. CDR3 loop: CASSLKGSFRDRKNIQYF. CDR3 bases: TGTGCCAGCAGCTTAAAAGGGTCCTTCCGGGACAGAAAAAACATTCAGTACTTC. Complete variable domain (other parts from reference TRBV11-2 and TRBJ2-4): EAGVAQSPRYKIIEKRQSVAFWCNPISGHATLYWYQQILGQGPKLLIQFQNNGVVDDSQLPKDRFSAERLKGVDSTLKIQPAKLEDSAVYLCASSLKGSFRDRKNIQYFGAGTRLSVL.

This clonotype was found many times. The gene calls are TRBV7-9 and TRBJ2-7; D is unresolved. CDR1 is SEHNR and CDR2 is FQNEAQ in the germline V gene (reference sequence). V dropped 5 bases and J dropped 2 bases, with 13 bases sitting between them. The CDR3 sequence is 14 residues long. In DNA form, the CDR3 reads TGTGCCAGCAGCCGCTCACCCGCTCCCTACGAGCAGTACTTC. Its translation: CASSRSPAPYEQYF.

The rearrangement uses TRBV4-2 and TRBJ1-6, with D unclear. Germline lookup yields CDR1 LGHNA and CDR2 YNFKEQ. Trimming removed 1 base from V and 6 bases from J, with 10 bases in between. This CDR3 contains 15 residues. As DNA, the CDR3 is TGTGCCAGCAGCCAAGTTTACTCACCTAATTCACCCCTCCACTTT. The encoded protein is CASSQVYSPNSPLHF.

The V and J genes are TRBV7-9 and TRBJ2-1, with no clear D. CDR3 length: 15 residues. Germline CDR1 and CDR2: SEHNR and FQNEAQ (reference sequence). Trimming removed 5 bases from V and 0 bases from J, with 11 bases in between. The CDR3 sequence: CASSPTFSSYNEQFF. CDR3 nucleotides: TGTGCCAGCAGCCCTACTTTCAGCTCCTACAATGAGCAGTTCTTC.

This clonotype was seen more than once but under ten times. Here the CDR3 reads CAWTSTATNEKLFF. The CDR3 DNA follows: TGTGCCTGGACTTCGACTGCAACTAATGAAAAACTGTTTTTT. The gene calls are TRBV30 and TRBJ1-4, with no clear D. V dropped 4 bases and J dropped 0 bases, with 9 bases sitting between them. Germline V CDR1 and CDR2: GTSNPN, SVGIG (reference sequence). This CDR3 has 14 residues. Full variable domain (missing parts from reference TRBV30 and TRBJ1-4): SQTIHQWPATLVQPVGSPLSLECTVEGTSNPNLYWYRQAAGRGLQLLFYSVGIGQISSEVPQNLSASRPQDRQFILSSKKLLLSDSGFYLCAWTSTATNEKLFFGSGTQLSVL.

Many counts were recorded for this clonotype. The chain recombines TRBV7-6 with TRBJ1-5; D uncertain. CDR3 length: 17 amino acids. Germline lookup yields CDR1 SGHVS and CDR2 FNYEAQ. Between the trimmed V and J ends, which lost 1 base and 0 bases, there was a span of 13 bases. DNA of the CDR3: TGTGCCAGCAGCTTAGGGAAGACATACTATAGCAATCAGCCCCAGCATTTT. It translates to CASSLGKTYYSNQPQHF. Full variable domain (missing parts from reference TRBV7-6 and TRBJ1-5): GAGVSQSPRYKVTKRGQDVALRCDPISGHVSLYWYRQALGQGPEFLTYFNYEAQQDKSGLPNDRFSAERPEGSISTLTIQRTEQRDSAMYRCASSLGKTYYSNQPQHFGDGTRLSIL.

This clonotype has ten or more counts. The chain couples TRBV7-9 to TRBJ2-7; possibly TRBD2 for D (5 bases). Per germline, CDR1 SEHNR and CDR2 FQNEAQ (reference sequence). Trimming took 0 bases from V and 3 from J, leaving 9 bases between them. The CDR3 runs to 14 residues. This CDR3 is CASSLAFRGYEQYF. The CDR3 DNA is TGTGCCAGCAGCTTAGCTTTCCGGGGCTACGAGCAGTACTTC.

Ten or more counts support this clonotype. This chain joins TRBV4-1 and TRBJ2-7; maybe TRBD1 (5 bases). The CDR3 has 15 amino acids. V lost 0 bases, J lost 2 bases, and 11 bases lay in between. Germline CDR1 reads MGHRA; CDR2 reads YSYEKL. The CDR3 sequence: CASSQELDTTYEQYF. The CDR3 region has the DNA TGCGCCAGCAGCCAAGAACTGGACACGACCTACGAGCAGTACTTC.

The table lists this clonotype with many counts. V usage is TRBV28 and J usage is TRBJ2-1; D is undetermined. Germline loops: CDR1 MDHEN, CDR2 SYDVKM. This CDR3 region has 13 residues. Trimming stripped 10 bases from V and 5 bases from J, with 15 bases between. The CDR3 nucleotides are TGTGCCACCACTGATAGGGATGACAATGAGCAGTTCTTC. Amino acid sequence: CATTDRDDNEQFF.

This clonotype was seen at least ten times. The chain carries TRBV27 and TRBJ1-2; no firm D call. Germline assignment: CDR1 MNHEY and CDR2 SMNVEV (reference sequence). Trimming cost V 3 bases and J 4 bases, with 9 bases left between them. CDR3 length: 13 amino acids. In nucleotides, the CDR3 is TGTGCCAGCAGTTTCGGCGAATCCTATGGCTACACCTTC. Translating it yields CASSFGESYGYTF.

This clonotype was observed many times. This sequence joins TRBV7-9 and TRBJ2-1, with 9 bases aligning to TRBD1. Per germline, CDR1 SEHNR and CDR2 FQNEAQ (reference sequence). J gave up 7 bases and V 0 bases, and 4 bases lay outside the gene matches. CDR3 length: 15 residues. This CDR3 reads CASSLALGQGNEQFF. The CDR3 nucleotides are TGTGCCAGCAGCTTAGCACTAGGACAGGGGAATGAGCAGTTCTTC.

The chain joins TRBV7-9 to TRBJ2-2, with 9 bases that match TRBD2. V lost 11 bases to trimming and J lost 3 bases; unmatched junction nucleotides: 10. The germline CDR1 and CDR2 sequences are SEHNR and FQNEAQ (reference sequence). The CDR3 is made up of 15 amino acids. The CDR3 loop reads CAGGREGTDTGELFF. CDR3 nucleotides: TGTGCCGGCGGGAGGGAAGGGACGGACACCGGGGAGCTGTTTTTT.

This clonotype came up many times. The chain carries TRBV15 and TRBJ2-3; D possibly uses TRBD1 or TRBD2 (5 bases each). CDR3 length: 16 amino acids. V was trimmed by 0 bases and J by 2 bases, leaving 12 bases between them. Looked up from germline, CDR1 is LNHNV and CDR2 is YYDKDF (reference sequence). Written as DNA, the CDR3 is TGTGCCACCAGCAGAGATCGGTGGGGGACCACAGATACGCAGTATTTT. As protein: CATSRDRWGTTDTQYF.

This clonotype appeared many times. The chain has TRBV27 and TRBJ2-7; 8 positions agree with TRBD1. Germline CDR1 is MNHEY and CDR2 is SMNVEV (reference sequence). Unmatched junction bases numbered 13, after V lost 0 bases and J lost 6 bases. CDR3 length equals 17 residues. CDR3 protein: CASSLSDLGTGGIEQYF. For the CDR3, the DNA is TGTGCCAGCAGTTTATCGGATCTAGGGACAGGAGGGATCGAGCAGTACTTC.

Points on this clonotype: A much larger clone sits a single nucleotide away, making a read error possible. The CDR3 sequence is CASSARRVGDEKLFF. The DNA of the CDR3 is TGTGCCAGCAGCGCCAGACGTGTAGGGGATGAAAAACTGTTTTTT. The chain joins TRBV6-5 to TRBJ1-4; D perhaps matches TRBD1 (5 bases). This CDR3 has 15 residues. Germline-derived CDR1 and CDR2 are MNHEY and SVGAGI. Between the trimmed V and J ends, which lost 6 bases and 6 bases, there was a span of 17 bases.

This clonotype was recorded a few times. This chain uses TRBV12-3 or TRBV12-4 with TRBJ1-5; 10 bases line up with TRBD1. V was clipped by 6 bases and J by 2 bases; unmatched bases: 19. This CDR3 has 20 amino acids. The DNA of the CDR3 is TGTGCCAGCAGCTTCCCGCGACTGACAGGGGGCGAGTTGGGCAATCAGCCCCAGCATTTT. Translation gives CASSFPRLTGGELGNQPQHF.

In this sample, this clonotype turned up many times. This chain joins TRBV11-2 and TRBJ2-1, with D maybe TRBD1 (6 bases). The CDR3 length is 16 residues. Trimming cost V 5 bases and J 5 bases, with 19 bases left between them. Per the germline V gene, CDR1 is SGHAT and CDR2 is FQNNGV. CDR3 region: CASSPAREGENNEQFF. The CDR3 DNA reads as TGTGCCAGCAGCCCCGCGCGAGAGGGGGAGAACAATGAGCAGTTCTTC.

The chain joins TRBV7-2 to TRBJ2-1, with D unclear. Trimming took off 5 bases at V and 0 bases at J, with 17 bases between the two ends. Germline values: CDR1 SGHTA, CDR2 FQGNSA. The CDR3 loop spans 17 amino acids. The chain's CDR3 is CASSHPKSHSSYNEQFF. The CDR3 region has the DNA TGTGCCAGCAGCCATCCCAAAAGCCACAGCTCCTACAATGAGCAGTTCTTC.

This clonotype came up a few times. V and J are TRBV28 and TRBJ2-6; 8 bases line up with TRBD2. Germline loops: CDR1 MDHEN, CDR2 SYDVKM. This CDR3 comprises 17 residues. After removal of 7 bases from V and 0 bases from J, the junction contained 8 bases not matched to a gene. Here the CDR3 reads CASTAGRGPSGANVLTF. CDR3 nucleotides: TGTGCCAGCACCGCCGGGAGGGGCCCCTCTGGGGCCAACGTCCTGACTTTC.

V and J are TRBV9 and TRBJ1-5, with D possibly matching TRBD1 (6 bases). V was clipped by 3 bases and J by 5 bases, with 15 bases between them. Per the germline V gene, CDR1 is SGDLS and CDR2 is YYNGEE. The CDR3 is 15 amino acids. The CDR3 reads CASSEGEGPYQPQHF. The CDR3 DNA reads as TGTGCCAGCAGCGAGGGGGAGGGACCCTATCAGCCCCAGCATTTT.

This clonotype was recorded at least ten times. The CDR3 nucleotides read TGTGCCAGTCACAGGGGGGTGGCAGATACGCAGTATTTT. Translating gives CASHRGVADTQYF. The chain has TRBV6-1 and TRBJ2-3; 8 bases map to TRBD1. Germline V CDR1 and CDR2: MNHNS, SASEGT. The J segment lost 4 bases and the V segment lost 9 bases, leaving 6 bases of the junction unmatched. The CDR3 consists of 13 residues.

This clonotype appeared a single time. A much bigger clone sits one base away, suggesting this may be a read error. The CDR3 nucleotides are TGTGCCAGCAGCGCAAGGGGGGCCGTCGAGCAGGACTTC. This codes for CASSARGAVEQDF. The V and J genes are TRBV7-4 and TRBJ2-7, with D perhaps assigned TRBD1 or TRBD2 (6 bases each). The CDR3 totals 13 residues. Germline V gives CDR1 SGHVT, CDR2 SQSDAQ.

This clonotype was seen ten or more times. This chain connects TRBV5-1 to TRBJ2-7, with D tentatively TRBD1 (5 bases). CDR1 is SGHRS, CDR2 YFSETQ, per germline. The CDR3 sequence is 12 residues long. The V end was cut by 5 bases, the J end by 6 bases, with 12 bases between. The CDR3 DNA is TGCGCCAGCAGGACCTCAGGGCCCGAGCAGTACTTC. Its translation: CASRTSGPEQYF.

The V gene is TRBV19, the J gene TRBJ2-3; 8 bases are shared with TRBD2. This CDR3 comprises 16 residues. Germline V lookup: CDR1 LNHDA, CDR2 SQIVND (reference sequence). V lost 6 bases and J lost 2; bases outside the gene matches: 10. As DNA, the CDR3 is TGTGCCAGTAGCCGTCCGGGGGGGGTCCACACAGATACGCAGTATTTT. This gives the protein CASSRPGGVHTDTQYF.

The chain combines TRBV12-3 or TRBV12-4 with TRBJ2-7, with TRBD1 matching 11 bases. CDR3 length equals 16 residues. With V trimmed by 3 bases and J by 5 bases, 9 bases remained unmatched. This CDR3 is CASSFLGTGGRNEQYF. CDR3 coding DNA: TGTGCCAGCAGTTTCCTTGGGACAGGGGGAAGGAACGAGCAGTACTTC.

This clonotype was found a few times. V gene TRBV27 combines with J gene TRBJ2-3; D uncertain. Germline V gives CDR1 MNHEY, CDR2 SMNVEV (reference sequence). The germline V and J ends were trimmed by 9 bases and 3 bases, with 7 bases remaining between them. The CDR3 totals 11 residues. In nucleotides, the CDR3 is TGTGCCAGTGGTCCGACAGATACGCAGTATTTT. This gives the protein CASGPTDTQYF.

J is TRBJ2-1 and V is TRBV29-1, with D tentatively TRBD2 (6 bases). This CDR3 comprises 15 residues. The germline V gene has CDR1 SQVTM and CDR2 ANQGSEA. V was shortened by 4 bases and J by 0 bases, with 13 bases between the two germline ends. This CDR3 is CSVAGGIFSYNEQFF. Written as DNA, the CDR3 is TGCAGCGTTGCCGGCGGGATCTTCTCCTACAATGAGCAGTTCTTC.

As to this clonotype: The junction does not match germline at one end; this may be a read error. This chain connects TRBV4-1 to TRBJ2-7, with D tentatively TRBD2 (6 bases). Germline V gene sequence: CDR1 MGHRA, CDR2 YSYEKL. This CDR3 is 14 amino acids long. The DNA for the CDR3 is TGCGCCGGCAGCCAAGTTGGGGAGGTCCACGAGCAGTACTTC. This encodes CAGSQVGEVHEQYF.